Sequencing of this TCR beta chain was carried out in a study of CD8+ T cells in alopecia areata. On the study more broadly: Tofacitinib exposure lasted 6 to 18 months, followed by 6 months off drug.

Looked up from germline, CDR1 is LNHDA and CDR2 is SQIVND (reference sequence). The CDR3 consists of 15 residues. With 5 bases removed from V and 6 bases from J, the gap between germline ends came to 16 bases. RNA was extracted and reverse transcribed into cDNA as the sequencing template. Assay used: immunoSEQ multiplex PCR; TCRdb lists only in-frame clones, some missing. Found here are 170,000 or so clones, 50% to 60% of them singletons; the top ten hold around 15%. The sequencing used CD4+ T cells sorted from blood, collected at week 0. The chain couples TRBV19 to TRBJ2-2; tentative D call: TRBD2 (5 bases). This clonotype was sampled from a human donor with alopecia areata. The CDR3 DNA reads TGTGCCAGTAGTCCCCGGGATCCAAAACCCGGGGAGCTGTTTTTT. Amino acid sequence: CASSPRDPKPGELFF.